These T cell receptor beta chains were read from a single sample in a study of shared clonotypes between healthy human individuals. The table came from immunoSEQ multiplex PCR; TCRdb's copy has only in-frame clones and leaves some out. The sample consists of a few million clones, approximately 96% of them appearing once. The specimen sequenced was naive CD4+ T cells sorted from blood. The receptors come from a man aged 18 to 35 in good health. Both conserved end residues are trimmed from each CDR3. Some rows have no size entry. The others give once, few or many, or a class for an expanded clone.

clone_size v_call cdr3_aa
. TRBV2 ASSQERENIQY
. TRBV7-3 ASSYGAKYNEQF
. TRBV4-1 ASSPDRGSYGYT
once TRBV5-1 ASSFLQGNTYEQY
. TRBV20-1 SADGDTQY
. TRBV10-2 ASSGQRETQY
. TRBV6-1 ASRGSFNGNQPQH
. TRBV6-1 ASSGRQGTIQETQY
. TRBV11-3 ASSLGSRLQETQY
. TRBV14 ASSQDLILAHEQF
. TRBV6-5 ASSSRTEAF
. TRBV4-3 ASSQGPGQTYEQY
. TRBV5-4 ASQLAGVGETQY
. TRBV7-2 ASSPYYGVVSPLH
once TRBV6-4 ASSEGRETEAF
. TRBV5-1 ASSLGRNQPQH
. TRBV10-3 AISESGQGSDYGYT
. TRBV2 ASSLLAGGLNEQF
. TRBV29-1 SLHRVSSYNEQF
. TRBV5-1 ASSSGTGDEKLF
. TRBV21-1 ASTVINSPLH
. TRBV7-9 ASSLAHPIYGYT
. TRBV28 ASSLQGAGREQY
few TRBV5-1 ASSSLAGVRETQY
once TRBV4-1 ASSRTLIAYEQY
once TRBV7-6 ASSSQTGELF
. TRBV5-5 ASSLLLTTSTDTQY
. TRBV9 ASSAQQGVAGYT
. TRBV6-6 ASSYGQGGFEQY
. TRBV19 ASQNPVLGAPLH
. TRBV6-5 ASSAGTRGYEQY
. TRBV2 ARVQGDTQY
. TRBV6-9 ASSYRQGGPFIVYT
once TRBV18 ASSSEGAGSYEQY
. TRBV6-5 ASSSIQPPYGYT
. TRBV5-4 ASSGTGGAWNTEAF
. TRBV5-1 ASSLATGTEETQY
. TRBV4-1 ASSQGRVLGEAF
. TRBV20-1 SAKGDSPLH
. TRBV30 AWSETSVSEQF
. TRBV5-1 ASAGQGLEETQY
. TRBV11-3 ASSEGQGAYNEQF
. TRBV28 ASSLRTGGSPAGYT
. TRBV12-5 ASGLSRTGNTEAF
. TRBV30 AWTRDRGQPQH
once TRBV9 ASSVEADSNQPQH
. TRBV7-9 ASSHRVQGRTEAF
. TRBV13 ASSLYLGPTDTQY
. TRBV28 ASSYQDTSYEQY
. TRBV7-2 ASSLSTSNYGYT
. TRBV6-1 ASRGQGAEKLF
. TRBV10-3 AISMSSGSLDEQF
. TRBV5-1 ASSLSGTAHQETQY
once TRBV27 ASSWGGTPNNEQF
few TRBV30 AWSSGQGKIYGYT
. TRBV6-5 ASSWTGVNSPLH
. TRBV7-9 ASSFGGLLETQY
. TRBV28 ASSTLGGLSTDTQY
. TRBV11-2 ASSLDGTGAETQY
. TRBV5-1 ASSLVSNPYNEQF